The present TCR beta chain was sequenced within a study of tumor and adjacent non-tumor tissue in lung cancer. Background on the study: Patients comprised about eleven adenocarcinoma, 2 squamous cell carcinoma and 1 small cell lung cancer. The study's findings and limits: Normal lung showed higher cumulative top 100 clone frequency than tumor.

On this clonotype: Antigen specificity is unknown. The junction does not match germline at one end; this may be a read error.

The library came from three nested PCR rounds adapted from ARM-PCR protocols. MiXCR, applied by TCRdb to the multiplex PCR reads, yields one record per CDR3 protein. The sample lists under 140,000 distinct CDR3 sequences, under 90% occurring once. This sample's RNA came from whole unsorted tissue. Donors were chemotherapy-naive, newly diagnosed lung cancer surgical patients in China, August–late 2014. The clonotype was recovered from a man in his 70s with non-small cell lung cancer. Material for sequencing was lung tumor tissue.

The CDR3 protein is CPSKSPGPSSHEQFF. The CDR3 nucleotides read TGTCCCAGCAAGTCCCCGGGACCCTCTTCTCATGAGCAGTTTTTC. This chain links TRBV10-2 with TRBJ2-1, with D perhaps assigned TRBD1 or TRBD2 (5 bases each). Germline CDR1 WSHSY, CDR2 SAAADI. There are 15 residues in the CDR3.